This section outlines one T cell receptor beta chain sequence together with its context. Its target is not known. UMIs and sample barcodes were carried by the TCR alpha and TCR beta cDNA libraries that 5'RACE produced using constant-segment primers. TCRdb analysed the 5' RACE reads with MiXCR anew, one entry per CDR3 protein. The sample contains hundreds of thousands of distinct CDR3 sequences, 20% of which appear only once. The data belong to a study of T-cell memory formation after mild COVID-19. About the research overall: For the most part, TCR clusters were specific to one donor.

Whole-study results and caveats: Contracting CD4+ clones were located mainly in CM and EM, and CD8+ clones in EMRA.

The V gene lost 4 bases and the J gene lost 6 bases, with 20 bases spanning the gap. CDR1 is SGHRS, CDR2 YFSETQ, per germline. This CDR3 comprises 15 residues. The material sequenced was PBMCs or a T cell subset sorted from them (not recorded which). This receptor was obtained from an adult woman who had mild COVID-19 (a few samples of this study predate the infection). Cell type and time point are not known. This chain connects TRBV5-1 to TRBJ2-7, with TRBD2 as a possible D gene (7 bases). CDR3 sequence reads: CASSPGGEAASEQYF. The CDR3 nucleotides read TGCGCCAGCAGCCCGGGGGGCGAGGCGGCCTCCGAGCAGTACTTC.